This T cell receptor (beta chain) was captured in a study of blood T cells in healthy people across ages. After removal of 6 bases from V and 6 bases from J, the junction contained 4 bases not matched to a gene. The CDR3 sequence is 13 residues long. Whole-study findings and limits: Naive T cell percentage by flow cytometry tracked strongly with beta diversity. Estimated diversity that came from one million T cells was considered an underestimate. When set beside aged donors, long-lived donors presented more naive CD4+ cells and higher diversity.

Then a second PCR, running roughly 7 to 11 cycles, was carried out with a sample-barcoded 5' primer and a J-beta primer mix. TCRdb analysed the 5' RACE reads with MiXCR anew, one entry per CDR3 protein. This sample carries roughly 570,000 distinct CDR3 sequences, 25% to 30% of them seen once, and the ten largest clones take under 20%. This clonotype was counted at least ten times. Its target is unknown. The sample, around 10 milliliters of peripheral blood, was drawn from each donor. Sequencing was carried out using blood. The chain uses TRBV12-3 or TRBV12-4 and TRBJ1-2; 10 nucleotides align to TRBD1. This TCR was sampled from a woman aged 65 to 85 in good health. The CDR3 loop reads CASRPTGGNGYTF. CDR3 in DNA: TGTGCCAGCAGGCCGACAGGGGGCAATGGCTACACCTTC.